The 10 T cell receptor beta chains reported below all come from one sample, sequenced in a study of OX40 agonist ivuxolimab in advanced cancers. Sequencing used immunoSEQ multiplex PCR; TCRdb keeps in-frame clones, though not all of them. The top ten hold about 2.3% of the sample, which has roughly 80,000 clones, over 85% seen once. Material: CD4+ or CD8+ T cells sorted from blood, obtained in a trial of the OX40 agonist ivuxolimab. These receptors came from an adult with an advanced solid tumor such as melanoma, head and neck, liver or kidney cancer.

This chain joins TRBV6-6 and TRBJ2-3; the match to TRBD2 covers 9 bases. Trimming took 10 bases from V and 0 from J; bases not matched to a gene: 11. Germline loops: CDR1 MNHNY, CDR2 SVGAGI (reference sequence). This CDR3 region has 16 residues. This CDR3 is CATRETSGPSTDTQYF. Here the CDR3 DNA reads TGTGCCACCAGGGAAACTAGCGGGCCTAGCACAGATACGCAGTATTTT.

This chain links TRBV10-1 with TRBJ2-1; a weak D match, TRBD2 (5 bases). CDR1 is WNHNN and CDR2 is SYGVQD in the germline V gene (reference sequence). Trimming pared 4 bases from V and 2 bases from J, leaving 12 bases between. The CDR3 runs to 15 residues. The chain's CDR3 is CASSGPVGAYNEQFF. The CDR3 DNA follows: TGCGCCAGCAGTGGACCCGTCGGGGCCTACAATGAGCAGTTCTTC.

This chain uses TRBV28 with TRBJ2-1, with TRBD1 identical over 7 bases. Germline-derived CDR1 and CDR2 are MDHEN and SYDVKM. The CDR3 length is 13 residues. Trimming took 6 bases from V and 1 from J; bases not matched to a gene: 0. CDR3 sequence (DNA): TGTGCCAGCAGCAGGGGGTCCTACAATGAGCAGTTCTTC. It is translated as CASSRGSYNEQFF. Drawing the rest from reference TRBV28 and TRBJ2-1, the complete variable domain is DVKVTQSSRYLVKRTGEKVFLECVQDMDHENMFWYRQDPGLGLRLIYFSYDVKMKEKGDIPEGYSVSREKKERFSLILESASTNQTSMYLCASSRGSYNEQFFGPGTRLTVL.

This clone has a count of ten or more. The chain uses TRBV19 and TRBJ2-7; D is undetermined. Per germline, CDR1 LNHDA and CDR2 SQIVND (reference sequence). The CDR3 consists of 13 residues. V lost 4 bases to trimming and J lost 2 bases, with 9 bases between them. The CDR3 sequence: CASSNKKAYEQYF. The CDR3 nucleotides are TGTGCCAGTAGTAATAAGAAGGCCTACGAGCAGTACTTC.

The V gene is TRBV5-1, the J gene TRBJ1-6, with D uncertain. V was cut by 4 bases and J by 10 bases, with 12 bases left in between. The CDR3 runs to 13 residues. Germline CDR1 reads SGHRS; CDR2 reads YFSETQ. The CDR3 DNA is TGCGCCAGCAGCCCGGATGGAGAATCACCCCTCCACTTT. Protein product: CASSPDGESPLHF. The whole variable domain, remainder taken from reference TRBV5-1 and TRBJ1-6, is KAGVTQTPRYLIKTRGQQVTLSCSPISGHRSVSWYQQTPGQGLQFLFEYFSETQRNKGNFPGRFSGRQFSNSRSEMNVSTLELGDSALYLCASSPDGESPLHFGNGTRLTVT.

The rearrangement uses TRBV2 and TRBJ1-1; D is perhaps TRBD1 (5 bases). CDR3 length: 13 residues. Looked up from germline, CDR1 is SNHLY and CDR2 is FYNNEI. Trimming shortened V by 4 bases and J by 11 bases, and 17 bases separated the two germline ends. CDR3 coding DNA: TGTGCCAGCAGTGTCGGGACCCGAGGGGTCGCTTTCTTT. Translation: CASSVGTRGVAFF.

This rearrangement joins TRBV6-1 to TRBJ2-7, with TRBD1 matching 10 bases. This CDR3 contains 15 residues. V dropped 9 bases and J dropped 3; count of bases not matched to a gene: 11. The V gene's germline CDR1 is MNHNS and CDR2 SASEGT. CDR3 bases: TGTGCCAGTCTCCGACTCGGGACAGGGGTCTACGAGCAGTACTTC. Its protein product is CASLRLGTGVYEQYF.

The CDR3 loop is CASSKVGGLAGGREQYF. CDR3 coding DNA: TGTGCCAGCAGCAAAGTCGGAGGACTAGCGGGGGGGCGGGAGCAGTACTTC. This chain links TRBV21-1 with TRBJ2-7; the table's D call, TRBD2, has no DNA check behind it. TRBV21-1 is flagged as a pseudogene. The CDR3 consists of 17 residues.

The chain is built from TRBV19 and TRBJ2-1, with D tentatively TRBD2 (5 bases). V lost 9 bases, J lost 0 bases, and 12 bases lay in between. Germline CDR1 reads LNHDA; CDR2 reads SQIVND (reference sequence). The CDR3 extends over 14 amino acids. In DNA form, the CDR3 reads TGTGCCAGCCGTAGCGTTAGCTCCTACAATGAGCAGTTCTTC. Amino acids: CASRSVSSYNEQFF.

This clone appeared a few times. This chain links TRBV5-6 with TRBJ2-3; TRBD2 might be the D (5 bases). Trimming removed 0 bases at V and 5 bases at J, with 16 bases between. Germline V gives CDR1 SGHDT, CDR2 YYEEEE. This CDR3 contains 16 residues. CDR3 sequence reads: CASSLDDYGIEDTQYF. The CDR3 DNA is TGTGCCAGCAGCTTGGATGACTATGGGATTGAAGATACGCAGTATTTT.